This TCR beta chain was profiled in a study of blood T cell repertoires in COVID-19. Sequencing used immunoSEQ multiplex PCR; TCRdb keeps in-frame clones, though not all of them. The table shows approximately 220,000 clones, with around 83% occurring only once. Germline CDR1 reads WNHNN; CDR2 reads SYGVQD (reference sequence). With V trimmed by 3 bases and J by 2 bases, 7 bases remained unmatched. This CDR3 is built from 16 residues. The V gene is TRBV10-1, the J gene TRBJ2-5; the match to TRBD2 covers 9 bases. Specimen: PBMCs or T cells enriched from blood (not recorded which). The sequence came from a woman aged 40 to 50 with acute COVID-19. The CDR3, as DNA: TGCGCCAGCAGTGAAGGACTTAGCGGGGGTCAAGAGACCCAGTACTTC. Residues: CASSEGLSGGQETQYF.